What follows are 28 T cell receptor beta chains derived from one specimen sequenced in a study of T cell repertoires in cytomegalovirus infection. The antigens for these receptors are not known. TCRdb ran MiXCR on the reads and lists one entry per CDR3 protein. The sample consists of 700,000 to 950,000 distinct CDR3 sequences, over 25% of them appearing once. The source material was cultured CD8+ T cells from PBMCs, sampled from culture after CMV antigen stimulation. The origin of the receptors is a human donor in good health (CMV status not recorded). Some clones in this sample may be carry-over from other donors' samples.

V usage is TRBV20-1 and J usage is TRBJ2-7; 15 nucleotides match TRBD2. CDR3 length: 19 amino acids. The germline gives CDR1 DFQATT, CDR2 SNEGSKA (reference sequence). The junction had 13 bases not matched to a gene; V was cut back by 4 bases and J by 0 bases. CDR3 protein: CSAIGTSGGLSRFSYEQYF. CDR3 DNA: TGCAGTGCTATAGGGACTAGCGGGGGGTTATCACGATTCTCCTACGAGCAGTACTTC.

This clonotype showed up just a few times. V is TRBV7-9 and J is TRBJ1-1; D possibly corresponds to TRBD1 (5 bases). The CDR3 sequence is 12 residues long. The V end was cut by 3 bases, the J end by 7 bases, with 9 bases between. Germline lookup yields CDR1 SEHNR and CDR2 FQNEAQ (reference sequence). The CDR3 DNA sequence: TGTGCCAGCAGCTTCACAGGTTATGAAGCTTTCTTT. Its protein is CASSFTGYEAFF.

This clonotype turned up a few times. The chain is built from TRBV12-3 or TRBV12-4 and TRBJ2-3, with 7 nucleotides matching TRBD2. The V segment lost 5 bases and the J segment 2 bases; nucleotides outside the gene matches: 7. The CDR3 is 15 amino acids. The CDR3 sequence: CASSATAGLTDTQYF. The CDR3 DNA follows: TGTGCCAGCAGTGCCACAGCGGGGCTCACAGATACGCAGTATTTT.

The chain joins TRBV28 to TRBJ1-5; tentatively, D is TRBD1 (6 bases). Germline values: CDR1 MDHEN, CDR2 SYDVKM. The V end lost 5 bases, the J end lost 2 bases, and 16 bases lay between the germline ends. The CDR3 totals 16 residues. CDR3 nucleotides: TGTGCCAGCAGTCCCCGACAGGCTAAGGGCAATCAGCCCCAGCATTTT. Its protein product is CASSPRQAKGNQPQHF. Full variable domain (outside the CDR3, taken from reference TRBV28 and TRBJ1-5): DVKVTQSSRYLVKRTGEKVFLECVQDMDHENMFWYRQDPGLGLRLIYFSYDVKMKEKGDIPEGYSVSREKKERFSLILESASTNQTSMYLCASSPRQAKGNQPQHFGDGTRLSIL.

The chain links TRBV4-1 to TRBJ2-1, with TRBD1 matching over 9 bases. With V trimmed by 4 bases and J by 8 bases, 3 bases remained unmatched. Germline values: CDR1 MGHRA, CDR2 YSYEKL. The CDR3 is made up of 13 amino acids. The CDR3 loop reads CASSRWTGDEQFF. The CDR3 DNA is TGCGCCAGCAGCCGGTGGACAGGGGATGAGCAGTTCTTC.

V gene TRBV4-2 combines with J gene TRBJ2-2, with 11 bases that match TRBD1. The germline V gene encodes CDR1 LGHNA and CDR2 YNFKEQ. The V and J ends lost 1 base and 6 bases, in that order; junction bases with no gene match: 1. The CDR3 extends over 15 amino acids. CDR3 sequence: CASSQGTGGPGELFF. The CDR3 DNA reads TGTGCCAGCAGCCAAGGGACAGGGGGCCCCGGGGAGCTGTTTTTT.

V and J are TRBV9 and TRBJ2-3; possible D gene TRBD1, 7 bases. This CDR3 region has 16 residues. Germline CDR1 reads SGDLS; CDR2 reads YYNGEE. With 4 bases removed from V and 4 bases from J, the gap between germline ends came to 19 bases. The CDR3 here is CASSPPFGRGADTQYF. The CDR3 nucleotides are TGTGCCAGCAGCCCACCCTTCGGCAGGGGGGCAGATACGCAGTATTTT.

This chain links TRBV7-2 with TRBJ2-5, with D unclear. Trimming cost V 5 bases and J 0 bases, with 13 bases left between them. Germline assignment: CDR1 SGHTA and CDR2 FQGNSA. The CDR3 length is 15 residues. The CDR3 coding sequence is TGTGCCAGCAGCCCCGCCGGGTTATACCAAGAGACCCAGTACTTC. Protein product: CASSPAGLYQETQYF.

The sample holds a few counts of this clonotype. The chain uses TRBV7-9 and TRBJ2-3, with D perhaps TRBD1 (5 bases). CDR3 size: 14 residues. Trimming removed 4 bases from V and 6 bases from J, with 14 bases in between. Germline assignment: CDR1 SEHNR and CDR2 FQNEAQ (reference sequence). The CDR3 bases are TGTGCCAGCAGCTCCCTCCAAGGGGCGGATACGCAGTATTTT. Protein: CASSSLQGADTQYF.

This clonotype was observed a handful of times. One end of the junction is discordant with germline, which a read error may explain. This CDR3 reads CASRPGTAENIQYF. For the CDR3, the DNA is TGTGCCAGCAGACCCGGGACAGCCGAAAACATTCAGTACTTC. This chain links TRBV27 with TRBJ2-4, with TRBD1 matching over 7 bases. Germline V gene data show CDR1 as MNHEY and CDR2 as SMNVEV (reference sequence). This CDR3 is 14 amino acids long.

The rearrangement joins TRBV6-5 to TRBJ1-6, with D possibly matching TRBD1 (5 bases). The CDR3 consists of 13 residues. V was pared by 7 bases and J by 8 bases, with 12 bases between. Germline V gene lookup returns CDR1 MNHEY and CDR2 SVGAGI. The CDR3: CASTGSLDSPLHF. The CDR3, as DNA: TGTGCCAGCACAGGGTCCTTGGATTCACCCCTCCACTTT.

The rearrangement links TRBV7-9 to TRBJ1-2, with unresolved D. Germline CDR1 SEHNR, CDR2 FQNEAQ (reference sequence). The V and J ends lost 5 bases and 6 bases respectively, with 16 bases between them. The CDR3 runs 14 residues. The CDR3 is CASSPRTEPNGYTF. The DNA for the CDR3 is TGTGCCAGCAGCCCGAGGACGGAGCCTAATGGCTACACCTTC.

V usage is TRBV27 and J usage is TRBJ2-3, with a possible D match to TRBD2 (6 bases). The V gene lost 5 bases and the J gene lost 1 base, with 19 bases spanning the gap. Looked up from germline, CDR1 is MNHEY and CDR2 is SMNVEV (reference sequence). The CDR3 has 17 amino acids. CDR3 residues: CASSPSPPGVGTDTQYF. DNA of the CDR3: TGTGCCAGCAGTCCCTCCCCCCCGGGGGTGGGCACAGATACGCAGTATTTT.

This clonotype appeared a few times. J is TRBJ2-3 and V is TRBV27, with D unresolved. This CDR3 is 11 amino acids long. Trimming pared 6 bases from V and 6 bases from J, leaving 7 bases between. Per germline, CDR1 MNHEY and CDR2 SMNVEV (reference sequence). Written as DNA, the CDR3 is TGTGCCAGCAGGACCGTGGATACGCAGTATTTT. Its translation: CASRTVDTQYF.

This clonotype was counted at least ten times. The rearrangement links TRBV7-9 to TRBJ2-3, with a weak D call TRBD1 (6 bases). Germline V gene sequence: CDR1 SEHNR, CDR2 FQNEAQ (reference sequence). Trimming removed 1 base from V and 0 bases from J, with 11 bases in between. The CDR3 has 16 residues. The CDR3 region is CASSLGVGQSTDTQYF. DNA for the CDR3: TGTGCCAGCAGCTTAGGGGTCGGACAGAGCACAGATACGCAGTATTTT.

This clonotype occurred a few times. V is TRBV29-1 and J is TRBJ2-2, with D unclear. CDR1 and CDR2 (germline): SQVTM, ANQGSEA. The CDR3 has 13 amino acids. The germline V and J ends were trimmed by 1 base and 7 bases, with 10 bases remaining between them. The CDR3 loop is CSVEASSRGELFF. For the CDR3, the DNA is TGCAGCGTTGAAGCCTCGTCGCGCGGGGAGCTGTTTTTT.

The V gene is TRBV27, the J gene TRBJ1-5; 8 nucleotides line up with TRBD1. CDR3 length equals 13 residues. V lost 4 bases and J lost 6; bases outside the gene matches: 2. Germline CDR1 reads MNHEY; CDR2 reads SMNVEV (reference sequence). This CDR3 is CASSSDRGQPQHF. In DNA form, the CDR3 reads TGTGCCAGCAGTTCCGACAGGGGTCAGCCCCAGCATTTT.

V is TRBV4-3 and J is TRBJ2-6; D is undetermined. The ends were cut back, 1 base at V and 4 bases at J, with 17 bases in the middle. The CDR3 is 18 residues long. CDR1 LGHNA and CDR2 YSLEER come from the germline V gene. CDR3: CASSQASFAWAGANVLTF. The DNA for the CDR3 is TGCGCCAGCAGCCAAGCGAGTTTCGCATGGGCCGGGGCCAACGTCCTGACTTTC.

This clonotype has a handful of counts. The chain carries TRBV7-8 and TRBJ1-1, with TRBD1 as a possible D gene (5 bases). V lost 5 bases to trimming and J lost 1 base, with 17 bases between them. The CDR3 consists of 16 residues. Germline V gene sequence: CDR1 SGHVS, CDR2 FQNEAQ. For the CDR3, the DNA is TGTGCCAGCAGCCAATGGGGCAGGGTGGGGAACACTGAAGCTTTCTTT. Translated, it gives CASSQWGRVGNTEAFF.

The genes are TRBV9 and TRBJ2-1; D may be TRBD1 (6 bases). CDR1 and CDR2 from the germline V gene are SGDLS and YYNGEE. This CDR3 spans 17 amino acids. Trimming left V 0 bases short and J 3 bases short, with 16 bases between. The CDR3 DNA sequence: TGTGCCAGCAGCGTAGCCCACAGGGTATCCCACTACAATGAGCAGTTCTTC. It codes for CASSVAHRVSHYNEQFF.

The table lists this clonotype with many counts. The chain combines TRBV7-2 with TRBJ2-3; D unresolved. Per the germline V gene, CDR1 is SGHTA and CDR2 is FQGNSA. V dropped 4 bases and J dropped 6 bases, with 11 bases sitting between them. This CDR3 comprises 13 residues. The DNA for the CDR3 is TGTGCCAGCAGCTGGGCGACCCGTGATACGCAGTATTTT. Translated: CASSWATRDTQYF. Full variable domain (remainder filled in from reference TRBV7-2 and TRBJ2-3): GAGVSQSPSNKVTEKGKDVELRCDPISGHTALYWYRQSLGQGLEFLIYFQGNSAPDKSGLPSDRFSAERTGGSVSTLTIQRTQQEDSAVYLCASSWATRDTQYFGPGTRLTVL.

The rearrangement uses TRBV7-8 and TRBJ1-3; the D is unclear. Germline assignment: CDR1 SGHVS and CDR2 FQNEAQ. The CDR3 length is 15 residues. The V gene lost 5 bases and the J gene lost 0 bases, with 11 bases spanning the gap. As DNA, the CDR3 is TGTGCCAGCAGCCCCGATCCGAGCTCTGGAAACACCATATATTTT. Its protein product is CASSPDPSSGNTIYF.

A note on this clonotype: A junction boundary mismatches the germline segment, possibly from a read error. The V and J genes are TRBV7-2 and TRBJ2-7, with 9 bases matching TRBD2. This CDR3 is 16 amino acids long. CDR1 SGHTA and CDR2 FQGNSA come from the germline V gene. The CDR3 sequence is CVSSRTSVLPSYEQYF. CDR3 coding DNA: TGTGTCAGCAGTCGGACTAGCGTGCTACCCTCCTACGAGCAGTACTTC.

For this clonotype: At one of its ends the junction is not consistent with the germline gene, which may arise from a read error. The rearrangement joins TRBV5-4 to TRBJ2-7; D is uncertain. There are 13 residues in the CDR3. Germline V lookup: CDR1 SGHNT, CDR2 YYREEE (reference sequence). CDR3 sequence reads: CASSLAGSYDQYF. In DNA form, the CDR3 reads TGTGCCAGCAGCTTGGCAGGAAGCTACGATCAGTACTTC.

The rearrangement joins TRBV4-3 to TRBJ1-1; possible D gene TRBD1, 5 bases. Trimming took 1 base from V and 8 from J, leaving 17 bases between them. Germline lookup yields CDR1 LGHNA and CDR2 YSLEER. This CDR3 has 15 amino acids. CDR3: CASSQGRGLSPEAFF. In DNA form, the CDR3 reads TGCGCCAGCAGCCAAGGGAGGGGCTTATCACCCGAAGCTTTCTTT.

Written as DNA, the CDR3 is TGTGCCAGCAGCGAAGGAACCGATGAGCAGTTCTTC. Its protein is CASSEGTDEQFF. The chain couples TRBV7-6 to TRBJ2-1; D gene ambiguous. Germline V CDR1 and CDR2: SGHVS, FNYEAQ. This CDR3 spans 12 amino acids. V shed 5 bases and J shed 8 bases, with 10 bases lying between them.

This clonotype has just a few counts. The CDR3 sequence is CASRLETGIPGGNSYEQYF. The DNA of the CDR3 is TGTGCCAGCCGTCTTGAGACAGGGATCCCCGGGGGGAACTCCTACGAGCAGTACTTC. The rearrangement links TRBV6-6 to TRBJ2-7, with D tentatively TRBD1 or TRBD2 (7 bases each). The V gene's germline CDR1 is MNHNY and CDR2 SVGAGI (reference sequence). CDR3 length: 19 residues. Trimming shortened V by 8 bases and J by 0 bases, and 29 bases separated the two germline ends.

The chain recombines TRBV9 with TRBJ2-5, with 8 bases fitting TRBD2. Trimming took 3 bases from V and 7 from J; bases not matched to a gene: 8. This CDR3 spans 14 amino acids. Germline V gene data show CDR1 as SGDLS and CDR2 as YYNGEE. The CDR3 DNA follows: TGTGCCAGCAGCGCATCACTAGCGGATGGGACCCAGTACTTC. This sequence encodes CASSASLADGTQYF.